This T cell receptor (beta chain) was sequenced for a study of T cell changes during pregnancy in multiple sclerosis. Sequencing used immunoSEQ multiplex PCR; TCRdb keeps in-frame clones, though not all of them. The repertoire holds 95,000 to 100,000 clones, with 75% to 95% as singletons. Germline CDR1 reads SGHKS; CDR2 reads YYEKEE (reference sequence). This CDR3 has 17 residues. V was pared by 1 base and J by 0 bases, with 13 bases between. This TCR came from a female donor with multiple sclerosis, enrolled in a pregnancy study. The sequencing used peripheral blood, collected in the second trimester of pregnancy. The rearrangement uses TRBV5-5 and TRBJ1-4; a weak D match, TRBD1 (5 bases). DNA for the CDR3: TGTGCCAGCAGCTTGTACCGGGGGGTTACAACTAATGAAAAACTGTTTTTT. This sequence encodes CASSLYRGVTTNEKLFF.